This TCR beta chain was sequenced in a study of immune evolution from preneoplasia to lung adenocarcinoma. Study outcomes and limitations: Clonality was highest in normal lung, lower in later-stage lesions apparently.

About this clone itself: No antigen is known for it.

The CDR3 spans 13 residues. Trimming took off 4 bases at V and 6 bases at J, with 13 bases between the two ends. Per germline, CDR1 SGHAT and CDR2 FQNNGV. The protocol was immunoSEQ multiplex PCR, while the TCRdb copy is restricted to in-frame clones and leaves out a portion. This sample has approximately 6,100 clones, with 60% to 75% found just once. Between about 2014 and 2018, patients underwent resection in Japan or China. Premalignant or tumor cells were enriched by macro-dissection after pathologic assessment. Sequencing input: FFPE lung adenocarcinoma in situ tissue. The chain has TRBV11-2 and TRBJ2-7; tentative D call: TRBD1 (6 bases). This sequence was found in a person between 60 and 79 years old with lung adenocarcinoma. The CDR3 region is CASSSTGLGEQYF. The CDR3 DNA reads as TGTGCCAGCAGCTCTACAGGGTTGGGCGAGCAGTACTTC.